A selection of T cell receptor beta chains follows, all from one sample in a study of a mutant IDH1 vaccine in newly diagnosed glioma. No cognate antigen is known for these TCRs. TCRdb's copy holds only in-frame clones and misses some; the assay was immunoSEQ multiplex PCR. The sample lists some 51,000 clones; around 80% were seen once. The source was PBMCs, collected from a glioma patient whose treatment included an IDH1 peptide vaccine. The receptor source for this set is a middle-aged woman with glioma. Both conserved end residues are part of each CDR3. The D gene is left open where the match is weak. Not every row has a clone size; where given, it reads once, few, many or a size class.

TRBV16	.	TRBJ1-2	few	CASSQSRYNYGYTF	TGTGCCAGCAGCCAATCTCGCTATAACTATGGCTACACCTTC
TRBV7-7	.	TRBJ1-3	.	CASSQGLLNTIYF	TGTGCTAGCAGCCAAGGCCTACTAAACACCATATATTTT
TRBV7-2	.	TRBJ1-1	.	CASSLIGGGNTEAFF	TGTGCCAGCAGCTTAATCGGTGGGGGGAACACTGAAGCTTTCTTT
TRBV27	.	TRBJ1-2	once	CASSLAGDVNYGYTF	TGTGCCAGCAGTCTAGCTGGGGACGTAAACTATGGCTACACCTTC
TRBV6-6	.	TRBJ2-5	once	CASSPIGTQYF	TGTGCCAGCAGTCCGATTGGGACCCAGTACTTC
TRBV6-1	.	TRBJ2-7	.	CASSGHSVTYEQYF	TGTGCCAGCAGTGGCCACAGCGTTACCTACGAGCAGTACTTC
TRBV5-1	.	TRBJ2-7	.	CASKAQPTSYEQYF	TGCGCCAGCAAGGCACAGCCAACCTCCTACGAGCAGTACTTC
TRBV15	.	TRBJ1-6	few	CATSRRSANSPLHF	TGTGCCACCAGCAGGAGATCGGCTAATTCACCCCTCCACTTT
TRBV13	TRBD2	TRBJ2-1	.	CASSYERGGHNEQFF	TGTGCCAGCAGTTATGAGCGGGGGGGGCACAATGAGCAGTTCTTC
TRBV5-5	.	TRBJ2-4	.	CASSSDKGEYF	TGTGCCAGCAGCTCCGACAAGGGGGAATACTTC
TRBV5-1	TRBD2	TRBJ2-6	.	CASSGQLANDGGANVLTF	TGCGCCAGCAGCGGCCAACTAGCGAACGATGGTGGGGCCAACGTCCTGACTTTC
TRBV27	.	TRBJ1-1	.	CASHAIGTVLNTEAFF	TGTGCCAGCCATGCTATCGGAACGGTCCTGAACACTGAAGCTTTCTTT
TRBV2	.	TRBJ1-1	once	CASTFSGYTEAFF	TGTGCCAGCACCTTCTCGGGATACACTGAAGCTTTCTTT
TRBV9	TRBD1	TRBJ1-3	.	CASSAGQGGSGNTIYF	TGTGCCAGCAGCGCGGGACAGGGGGGTTCTGGAAACACCATATATTTT
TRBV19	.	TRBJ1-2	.	CASSIDASTTYGYTF	TGTGCCAGTAGTATTGACGCCAGTACGACGTATGGCTACACCTTC
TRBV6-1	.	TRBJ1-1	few	CASSEAVMNTEAFF	TGTGCCAGCAGTGAAGCAGTTATGAACACTGAAGCTTTCTTT
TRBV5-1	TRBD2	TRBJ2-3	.	CASSFRGGAGDTQYF	TGCGCCAGCAGCTTCCGCGGGGGGGCGGGAGATACGCAGTATTTT
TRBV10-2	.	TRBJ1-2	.	CASIAPGRSGYTF	TGCGCCAGCATAGCCCCTGGACGTTCGGGCTACACCTTC
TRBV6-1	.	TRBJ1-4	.	CASNRDGRNEKLFF	TGTGCCAGCAACAGAGACGGCCGGAATGAAAAACTGTTTTTT
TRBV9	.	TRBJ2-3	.	CASSVRQQGPTDTQYF	TGTGCCAGCAGCGTTCGCCAACAGGGTCCCACAGATACGCAGTATTTT
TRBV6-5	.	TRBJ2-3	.	CASGTDTQYF	TGTGCCAGCGGGACAGATACGCAGTATTTT
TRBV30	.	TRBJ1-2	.	CAWSGGSSNYGYTF	TGTGCCTGGAGTGGAGGCAGTTCTAACTATGGCTACACCTTC
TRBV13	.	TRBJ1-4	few	CASSIQATNEKLFF	TGTGCCAGCAGCATACAGGCAACTAATGAAAAACTGTTTTTT
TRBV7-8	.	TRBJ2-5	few	CASSITGVQETQYF	TGTGCCAGCAGCATAACGGGAGTACAAGAGACCCAGTACTTC
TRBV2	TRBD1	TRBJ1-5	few	CASSVDRVSNQPQHF	TGTGCCAGCAGCGTAGACAGGGTTAGCAATCAGCCCCAGCATTTT
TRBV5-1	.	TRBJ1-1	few	CASSSTHRTEAFF	TGCGCCAGCAGCTCCACACATAGGACTGAAGCTTTCTTT
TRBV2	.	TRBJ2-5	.	CASNFQGRETQYF	TGTGCCAGCAACTTTCAGGGGCGAGAGACCCAGTACTTC
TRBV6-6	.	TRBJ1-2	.	CASSPQKTNYGYTF	TGTGCCAGCAGCCCCCAGAAGACCAACTATGGCTACACCTTC
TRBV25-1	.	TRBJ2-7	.	CASSGRTDSYEQYF	TGTGCCAGCAGTGGTCGGACAGACTCCTACGAGCAGTACTTC
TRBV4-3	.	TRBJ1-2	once	CASSQDLTVWGYTF	TGCGCCAGCAGCCAAGATTTGACCGTCTGGGGCTACACCTTC
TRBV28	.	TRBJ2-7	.	CASSTGGDSEQYF	TGTGCCAGCAGTACCGGCGGGGACAGCGAGCAGTACTTC
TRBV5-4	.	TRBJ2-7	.	CASSRDGFYEQYF	TGTGCCAGCAGCCGGGACGGTTTCTACGAGCAGTACTTC
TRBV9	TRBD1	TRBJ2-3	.	CASSVRDRSTDTQYF	TGTGCCAGCAGCGTCCGGGACAGAAGCACAGATACGCAGTATTTT
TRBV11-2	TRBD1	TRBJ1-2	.	CASSPRTGRGYTF	TGTGCCAGCAGCCCCCGGACAGGGCGGGGCTACACCTTC
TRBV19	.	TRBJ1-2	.	CASSTGAVNDGYTF	TGTGCCAGTAGTACAGGCGCTGTTAATGATGGCTACACCTTC
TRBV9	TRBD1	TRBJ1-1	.	CASSVTGMNTEAFF	TGTGCCAGCAGCGTGACAGGGATGAACACTGAAGCTTTCTTT
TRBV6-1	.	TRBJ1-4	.	CASSEDWAKLFF	TGTGCCAGCAGTGAAGACTGGGCTAAACTGTTTTTT
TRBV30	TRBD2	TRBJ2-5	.	CAWSVSGGKTQYF	TGTGCCTGGAGTGTAAGCGGGGGGAAGACCCAGTACTTC
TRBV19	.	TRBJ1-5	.	CASSIGGGQPQHF	TGTGCCAGTAGTATTGGTGGGGGACAGCCCCAGCATTTT
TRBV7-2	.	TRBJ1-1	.	CASSFYRSSNTEAFF	TGTGCCAGCAGCTTTTACAGGAGCTCGAACACTGAAGCTTTCTTT